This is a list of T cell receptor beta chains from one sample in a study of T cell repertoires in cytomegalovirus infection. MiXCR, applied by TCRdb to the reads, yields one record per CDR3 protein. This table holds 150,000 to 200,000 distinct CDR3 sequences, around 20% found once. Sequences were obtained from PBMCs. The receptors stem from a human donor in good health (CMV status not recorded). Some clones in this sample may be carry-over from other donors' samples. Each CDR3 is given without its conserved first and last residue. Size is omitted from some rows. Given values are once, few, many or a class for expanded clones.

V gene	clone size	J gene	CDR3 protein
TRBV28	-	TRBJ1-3	ASIKGLQWNTIY
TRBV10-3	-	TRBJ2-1	AISGDRRYEQF
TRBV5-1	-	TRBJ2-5	ASSTHWGGPETQY
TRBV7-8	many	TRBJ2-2	ASSLAARGTGELF
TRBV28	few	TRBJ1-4	ASSLSEPGRNEKLF
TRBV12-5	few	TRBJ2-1	ASLQQPYNEQF
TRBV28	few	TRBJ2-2	ASSRTSGRSGELF
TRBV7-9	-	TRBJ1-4	ASSPIPNRNNNEKLF
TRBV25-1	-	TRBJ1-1	ASRQGRTEAF
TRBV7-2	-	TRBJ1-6	ASRGIVDSPLH
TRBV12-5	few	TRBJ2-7	ASGSGTGPYEQY
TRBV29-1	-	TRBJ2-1	SVDAGGSYNEQF
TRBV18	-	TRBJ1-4	ASSPLGLREKLF
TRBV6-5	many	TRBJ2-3	ASSYTLRDRGPDTQY
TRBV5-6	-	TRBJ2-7	ASSSPGTSGYYEQY
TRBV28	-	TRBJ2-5	ASSLGGPPETQY
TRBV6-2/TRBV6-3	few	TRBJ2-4	ASSSPTGKNIQY
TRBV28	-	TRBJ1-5	ASRGFNQPQH
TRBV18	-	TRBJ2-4	ASSPPRDRGDIQY
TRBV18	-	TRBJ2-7	ASSPPGLAGYSYEQY
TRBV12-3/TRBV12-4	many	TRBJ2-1	ASSPLTSGRAFYEQF
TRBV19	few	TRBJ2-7	ASSIGDRGLSYEQY
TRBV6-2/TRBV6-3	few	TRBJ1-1	ASKPGTKNTEAF
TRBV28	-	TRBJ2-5	ASIGTVFSGETQY
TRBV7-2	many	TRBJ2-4	ASSLDTTKNIQY
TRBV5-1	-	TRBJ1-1	ASSLGTILGDRKNTEAF
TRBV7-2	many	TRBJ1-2	ASSPRLGQGVYGYT
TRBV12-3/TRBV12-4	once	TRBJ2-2	ASSSRESLLTGELF
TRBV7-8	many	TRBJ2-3	ASSLRRDRQY
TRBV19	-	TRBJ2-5	ASSNRDRGRLETQY
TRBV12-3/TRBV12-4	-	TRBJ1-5	ASSLLDQPQH
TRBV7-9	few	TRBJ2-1	ASSFQQATLGDEQF
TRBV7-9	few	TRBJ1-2	ASSKDLNRDGYT
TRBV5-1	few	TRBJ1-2	ASSFTGGEYYGYT
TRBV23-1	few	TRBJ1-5	ASSRVDRNQPQH
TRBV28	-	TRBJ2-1	ASSSRDPRYNEQF
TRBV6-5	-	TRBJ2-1	ASSLGAGVYNEQF
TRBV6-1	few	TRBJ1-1	ASSEGSLNTEAF
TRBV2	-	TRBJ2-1	ASLGRAYNEQF
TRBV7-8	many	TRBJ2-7	ASSLVSAGASEQY
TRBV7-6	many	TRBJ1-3	ASSDRQGTGGNTIY
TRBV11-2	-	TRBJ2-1	ASSLDRWGLAANEQF
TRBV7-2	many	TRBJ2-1	ASSSGAWNEQF
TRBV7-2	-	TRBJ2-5	ASSAPPGQGKETQY
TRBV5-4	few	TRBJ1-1	ASSLGQGIGNTEAF
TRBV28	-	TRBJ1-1	ASSGSWGKAF
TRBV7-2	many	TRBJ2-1	ASSLGTSYRLGEQF
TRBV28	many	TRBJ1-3	ASSSPQGAGGNTIY
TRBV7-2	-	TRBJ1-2	ASSLALYGYT
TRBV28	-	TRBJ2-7	ASSTTGAGSVEQY
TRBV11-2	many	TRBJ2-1	ASSLDEQF
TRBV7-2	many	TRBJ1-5	ASSITGGTQPQH
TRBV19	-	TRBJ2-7	ASSMFGQGVSYEQY
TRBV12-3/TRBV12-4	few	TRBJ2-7	ASSGAWDGSYEQY